The clone carrying this T cell receptor beta chain was seen once. The data are from a study of blood T cells in healthy people across ages. CDR1 MNHNY and CDR2 SVGAGI come from the germline V gene (reference sequence). This CDR3 has 14 residues. V dropped 2 bases and J dropped 3 bases, with 11 bases sitting between them. Together with a sample-barcoded 5' primer, a J-beta primer mix was included in a second PCR lasting roughly 6 to 12 cycles. MiXCR, applied by TCRdb to the 5' RACE reads, yields one record per CDR3 protein. Of 700,000 to 950,000 distinct CDR3 sequences in the sample, roughly 64% were seen once.

This sequence originates from a man aged 25-45 years in good health. The chain combines TRBV6-6 with TRBJ2-7; maybe TRBD1 (6 bases). Sequenced sample: blood. The CDR3 DNA is TGTGCCAGCAGTTACGGGGACAATTACTACGAGCAGTACTTC. Protein: CASSYGDNYYEQYF.